Shown below are 22 T cell receptor beta chains from a single sample sequenced in a study of blood T cell repertoires in COVID-19. Sequenced by immunoSEQ multiplex PCR; TCRdb stores in-frame clones only, minus some. The sample holds 200,000 to 300,000 clones, approximately 88% seen once. Sequencing input: PBMCs or T cells enriched from blood (not recorded which). The receptors derive from a woman aged 40 to 49 with acute COVID-19.

The chain links TRBV7-2 to TRBJ2-2, with D hard to call. The CDR3 extends over 14 amino acids. Trimming shortened V by 5 bases and J by 6 bases, and 13 bases separated the two germline ends. The germline gives CDR1 SGHTA, CDR2 FQGNSA. CDR3 in amino acids: CASSLDSRAGELFF. The CDR3 DNA sequence: TGTGCCAGCAGCCTCGACTCTCGGGCCGGGGAGCTGTTTTTT.

The rearrangement links TRBV19 to TRBJ2-1; the D gene is possibly TRBD2 (6 bases). The length of the CDR3 is 15 residues. Germline V gives CDR1 LNHDA, CDR2 SQIVND (reference sequence). Between the trimmed V and J ends, which lost 1 base and 2 bases, there was a span of 9 bases. This CDR3 reads CASSIGLDPYNEQFF. The DNA for the CDR3 is TGTGCCAGTAGTATAGGACTAGATCCCTACAATGAGCAGTTCTTC.

This clone was counted a single time. The chain combines TRBV2 with TRBJ2-3; D unclear. The CDR3 covers 13 residues. Per the germline V gene, CDR1 is SNHLY and CDR2 is FYNNEI. V was trimmed by 8 bases and J by 1 base, leaving 10 bases between them. CDR3 loop: CASARGGTDTQYF. In nucleotides, the CDR3 is TGTGCCAGCGCCCGCGGAGGCACAGATACGCAGTATTTT.

The chain recombines TRBV5-6 with TRBJ2-7, with 8 nucleotides matching TRBD1. Germline CDR1 SGHDT, CDR2 YYEEEE. This CDR3 spans 15 amino acids. With 4 bases clipped from V and 4 bases from J, the junction kept 10 bases outside the gene matches. CDR3 amino acids: CASSREARGQYEQYV. The CDR3 nucleotides read TGTGCCAGCAGCCGAGAAGCCAGGGGGCAATACGAGCAGTACGTC.

The J gene is TRBJ2-3, the V gene TRBV4-3; 14 bases align to TRBD2. The CDR3 covers 20 residues. Germline V gene sequence: CDR1 LGHNA, CDR2 YSLEER. The ends lost 1 base at V and 0 bases at J; junction bases unmatched: 9. CDR3 loop: CASSQGWGTSGSRSTDTQYF. The CDR3 DNA is TGCGCCAGCAGCCAAGGATGGGGGACTAGCGGGAGCCGTAGCACAGATACGCAGTATTTT.

This clone appeared a few times. The chain uses TRBV29-1 and TRBJ2-2; 11 positions match TRBD2. V gave up 1 base and J gave up 6 bases; unmatched junction bases: 7. The CDR3 is 16 residues long. From germline, CDR1 is SQVTM and CDR2 ANQGSEA. The CDR3 DNA reads as TGCAGCGTTGAAGGAACTAGCGGGAGTCGGGCCGGGGAGCTGTTTTTT. Translation gives CSVEGTSGSRAGELFF.

V gene TRBV28 combines with J gene TRBJ2-2, with no clear D. The CDR3 contains 14 residues. Trimming removed 5 bases from V and 7 bases from J, with 14 bases in between. Per germline, CDR1 MDHEN and CDR2 SYDVKM. CDR3 in DNA: TGTGCCAGCAGTCGCCCTCCCCTCGGCGGGGAGCTGTTTTTT. This translates into CASSRPPLGGELFF. Full variable domain (outside the CDR3, taken from reference TRBV28 and TRBJ2-2): DVKVTQSSRYLVKRTGEKVFLECVQDMDHENMFWYRQDPGLGLRLIYFSYDVKMKEKGDIPEGYSVSREKKERFSLILESASTNQTSMYLCASSRPPLGGELFFGEGSRLTVL.

The chain has TRBV6-5 and TRBJ1-2, with a possible D match to TRBD1 (5 bases). V shed 4 bases and J shed 4 bases, with 13 bases lying between them. The CDR3 is made up of 14 amino acids. Germline assignment: CDR1 MNHEY and CDR2 SVGAGI. The CDR3 here is CASSSPRGGYGYTF. The CDR3 DNA reads as TGTGCCAGCAGTTCCCCTAGGGGCGGCTATGGCTACACCTTC.

The chain is built from TRBV18 and TRBJ1-4; D not resolved. V lost 5 bases to trimming and J lost 13 bases, with 17 bases between them. Germline CDR1 reads KGHSH; CDR2 reads LQKENI. The CDR3 length is 13 residues. In DNA form, the CDR3 reads TGTGCCAGCTCATCCGTTAGCAGTGGAGGACTGTTTTTT. It yields the protein CASSSVSSGGLFF.

The chain recombines TRBV27 with TRBJ1-1, with D perhaps TRBD1 (6 bases). The CDR3 runs to 13 residues. CDR1 MNHEY and CDR2 SMNVEV come from the germline V gene (reference sequence). Trimming took 8 bases from V and 5 from J, leaving 15 bases between them. This CDR3 reads CASLGGGGTEAFF. In DNA form, the CDR3 reads TGTGCCAGCTTAGGGGGGGGAGGGACTGAAGCTTTCTTT.

This clone was observed a handful of times. The chain joins TRBV7-9 to TRBJ1-2; 10 bases are a match to TRBD1. The CDR3 runs to 16 residues. The V and J ends lost 1 base and 4 bases, in that order; junction bases with no gene match: 6. Germline CDR1 reads SEHNR; CDR2 reads FQNEAQ (reference sequence). The CDR3 DNA follows: TGTGCCAGCAGCTTAGGAGGGACAGGGGACCTCTATGGCTACACCTTC. Translation gives CASSLGGTGDLYGYTF.

CDR3 coding DNA: TGTGCCAGCTCACCGAGACAGGAAACCGGGGAGCTGTTTTTT. Amino acids: CASSPRQETGELFF. The rearrangement joins TRBV18 to TRBJ2-2, with a weak D call TRBD1 (6 bases). Looked up from germline, CDR1 is KGHSH and CDR2 is LQKENI. The CDR3 length is 14 residues. Trimming cost V 3 bases and J 5 bases, with 10 bases left between them.

The genes are TRBV5-1 and TRBJ1-2; D gene uncertain. This CDR3 spans 13 amino acids. Between the trimmed V and J ends, which lost 2 bases and 7 bases, there was a span of 12 bases. In germline, CDR1 is SGHRS, CDR2 YFSETQ. CDR3 sequence reads: CASSFSDSGGYTF. The CDR3 bases are TGCGCCAGCAGCTTCTCGGATTCGGGTGGCTACACCTTC.

The chain links TRBV5-1 to TRBJ1-4; D is unclear. The CDR3 spans 15 residues. The germline V and J ends were trimmed by 5 bases and 0 bases, with 11 bases remaining between them. From germline, CDR1 is SGHRS and CDR2 YFSETQ. The CDR3, as DNA: TGCGCCAGCAGAGTCGACGGAGCAACTAATGAAAAACTGTTTTTT. Translated, it gives CASRVDGATNEKLFF.

This rearrangement joins TRBV30 to TRBJ1-5; TRBD1 agrees at 9 bases. The CDR3 loop spans 14 amino acids. Germline V gene lookup returns CDR1 GTSNPN and CDR2 SVGIG (reference sequence). Trimming removed 3 bases from V and 3 bases from J; junction bases left unmatched: 3. CDR3 nucleotide sequence: TGTGCCTGGAGCGGGACAGGGAACAATCAGCCCCAGCATTTT. It specifies CAWSGTGNNQPQHF.

In its sample, this clone was seen a few times. The chain employs TRBV6-5 and TRBJ2-7; 10 bases fit TRBD2. CDR3 length equals 16 residues. V shed 3 bases, J shed 2 bases, and the junction held 7 bases outside the gene matches. In germline, CDR1 is MNHEY, CDR2 SVGAGI. The DNA of the CDR3 is TGTGCCAGCAGTTATTCCCTGCTAGCGGGAGCCTACGAGCAGTACTTC. Protein: CASSYSLLAGAYEQYF.

The V gene is TRBV23-1, the J gene TRBJ2-7, with unresolved D. TRBV23-1 has ORF status, its function being uncertain. Between the trimmed V and J ends, which lost 4 bases and 3 bases, there was a span of 16 bases. The CDR3 length is 15 residues. The CDR3 loop is CASSLLRVGGYEQYF. CDR3 nucleotide sequence: TGCGCCAGCAGTCTCCTTCGGGTAGGCGGCTACGAGCAGTACTTC.

This clone was seen a handful of times. The chain joins TRBV6-5 to TRBJ1-2; 7 nucleotides line up with TRBD1. Germline CDR1 is MNHEY and CDR2 is SVGAGI. The ends lost 6 bases at V and 2 bases at J; junction bases unmatched: 6. The CDR3 is made up of 14 amino acids. Here the CDR3 reads CASRTGGGNYGYTF. The CDR3 DNA is TGTGCCAGCAGGACAGGAGGGGGCAACTATGGCTACACCTTC.

This chain connects TRBV7-9 to TRBJ1-1; 9 nucleotides line up with TRBD1. V shed 1 base, J shed 4 bases, and the junction held 1 base outside the gene matches. This CDR3 region has 14 residues. The germline V gene encodes CDR1 SEHNR and CDR2 FQNEAQ (reference sequence). CDR3 bases: TGTGCCAGCAGCTTAGACAGGGGGCTCACTGAAGCTTTCTTT. It codes for CASSLDRGLTEAFF.

The chain links TRBV19 to TRBJ2-4; perhaps TRBD1 as D (5 bases). There are 14 residues in the CDR3. The germline CDR1 and CDR2 sequences are LNHDA and SQIVND (reference sequence). V lost 2 bases, J lost 5 bases, and 10 bases lay in between. The CDR3 region is CASSIQGLENIQYF. The CDR3 DNA sequence: TGTGCCAGTAGTATACAGGGCCTCGAAAACATTCAGTACTTC.

This clone occurred a few times. The chain carries TRBV7-6 and TRBJ1-3, with D tentatively TRBD1 (5 bases). V was clipped by 6 bases and J by 4 bases, with 10 bases between them. CDR3 length: 13 residues. Germline V lookup: CDR1 SGHVS, CDR2 FNYEAQ. CDR3 bases: TGTGCCAGCAGTCCGGACACCGGAAACACCATATATTTT. Translated: CASSPDTGNTIYF.

The CDR3 sequence: CATRGPYGYTF. The CDR3 bases are TGTGCGACCAGGGGGCCTTATGGCTACACCTTC. The rearrangement joins TRBV19 to TRBJ1-2; 8 nucleotides line up with TRBD1. The length of the CDR3 is 11 residues. Germline CDR1 reads LNHDA; CDR2 reads SQIVND (reference sequence).